This T cell receptor beta chain was identified during a study of T cells in tumors after PD-1 blockade. Study as a whole: Some patients also took daily vismodegib 150 mg during anti-PD-1 treatment. Peripheral blood samples averaged around 33,000 unique clonotypes and 95,000 to 120,000 templates. Notes on the study in general: Blood contained approximately 41% of the tumor's TCR clonotypes.

This table comes from immunoSEQ multiplex PCR, and its TCRdb copy is limited to in-frame clones, with some not included. The data hold roughly 60,000 clones, with 80% observed a single time. The V gene's germline CDR1 is LNHDA and CDR2 SQIVND (reference sequence). This CDR3 has 13 amino acids. V was shortened by 6 bases and J by 4 bases, with 12 bases between the two germline ends. Note on this clone: Its specificity is unknown.

The specimen comprised PBMCs, sampled before anti-PD-1 treatment. V usage is TRBV19 and J usage is TRBJ2-5, with D perhaps TRBD1 (5 bases). The receptor's source is a human donor with basal cell carcinoma. CDR3 in amino acids: CASSNQGAETQYF. Here the CDR3 DNA reads TGTGCCAGTAGCAATCAAGGGGCAGAGACCCAGTACTTC.